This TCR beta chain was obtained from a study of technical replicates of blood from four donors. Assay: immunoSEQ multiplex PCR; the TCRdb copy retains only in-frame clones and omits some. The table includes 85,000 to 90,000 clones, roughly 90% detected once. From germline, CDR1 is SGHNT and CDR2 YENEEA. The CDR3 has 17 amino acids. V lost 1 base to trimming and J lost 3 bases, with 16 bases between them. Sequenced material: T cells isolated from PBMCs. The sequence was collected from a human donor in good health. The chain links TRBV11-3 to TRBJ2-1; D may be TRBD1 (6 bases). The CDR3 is CASSLAWGRFSYNEQFF. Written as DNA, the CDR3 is TGTGCCAGCAGCTTAGCTTGGGGGCGTTTCAGCTACAATGAGCAGTTCTTC.